This T cell receptor (beta chain) was identified in a study of T cell changes during pregnancy in multiple sclerosis. Here immunoSEQ multiplex PCR was the method, and the copy in TCRdb shows in-frame clones only, minus some. Of tens of thousands of clones in the sample, 90% to 95% are singletons; the top ten hold 2% to 2.5%. Trimming left V 10 bases short and J 3 bases short, with 8 bases between. The CDR3 sequence is 11 residues long. Germline-derived CDR1 and CDR2 are MGHDK and SYGVNS. This material consisted of peripheral blood, taken in the third trimester of pregnancy. The chain recombines TRBV25-1 with TRBJ2-3; D uncertain. The TCR originated in a female donor in good health, enrolled as a control in a pregnancy study. This chain's CDR3 is CATLVTDTQYF. The CDR3 DNA reads as TGTGCCACCTTAGTAACAGATACGCAGTATTTT.